The entry below describes one T cell receptor beta chain. Trimming took 4 bases from V and 4 from J; bases not matched to a gene: 3. Per the germline V gene, CDR1 is SGHRS and CDR2 is YFSETQ. The CDR3 is made up of 13 amino acids. The entry originates in a study of shared clonotypes between healthy human individuals. TCRdb's table, derived via immunoSEQ multiplex PCR, lists solely in-frame clones and lacks some. This sample yields more than 850,000 clones, of which approximately 80% are seen a single time; about 0.52% belongs to the top ten. Material for sequencing was memory CD4+ T cells from PBMCs. Subset specified: CD45RA-negative fraction. The sequence derives from a man between 18 and 35 years old in good health. Some clones in this sample may be carry-over from other donors' samples. The chain recombines TRBV5-1 with TRBJ2-5, with 8 bases matching TRBD1. CDR3 nucleotide sequence: TGCGCCAGCAGCACCACAGGGGGAGAGACCCAGTACTTC. The encoded protein is CASSTTGGETQYF.